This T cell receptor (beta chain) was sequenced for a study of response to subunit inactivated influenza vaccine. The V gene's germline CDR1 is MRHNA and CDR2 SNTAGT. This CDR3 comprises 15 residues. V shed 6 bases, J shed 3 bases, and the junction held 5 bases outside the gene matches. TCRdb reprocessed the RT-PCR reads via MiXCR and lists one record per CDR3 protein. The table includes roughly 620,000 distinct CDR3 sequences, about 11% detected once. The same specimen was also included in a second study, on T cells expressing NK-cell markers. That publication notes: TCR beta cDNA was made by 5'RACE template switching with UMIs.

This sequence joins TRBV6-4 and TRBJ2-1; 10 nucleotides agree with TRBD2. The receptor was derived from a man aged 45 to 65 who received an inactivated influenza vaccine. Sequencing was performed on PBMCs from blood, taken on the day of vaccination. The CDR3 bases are TGTGCCAGCAGCGCTAGCGGGAGTTACTACAATGAGCAGTTCTTC. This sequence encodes CASSASGSYYNEQFF.